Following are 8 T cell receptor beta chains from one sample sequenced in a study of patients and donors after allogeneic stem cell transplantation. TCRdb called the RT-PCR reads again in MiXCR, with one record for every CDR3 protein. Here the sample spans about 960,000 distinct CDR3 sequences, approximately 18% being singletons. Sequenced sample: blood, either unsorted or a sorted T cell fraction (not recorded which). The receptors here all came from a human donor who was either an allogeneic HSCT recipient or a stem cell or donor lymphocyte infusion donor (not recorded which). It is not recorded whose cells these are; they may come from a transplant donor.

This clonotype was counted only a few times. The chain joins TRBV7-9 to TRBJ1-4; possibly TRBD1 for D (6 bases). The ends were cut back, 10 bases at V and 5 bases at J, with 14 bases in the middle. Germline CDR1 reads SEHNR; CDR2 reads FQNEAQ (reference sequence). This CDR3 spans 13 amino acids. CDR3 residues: CATTAGENEKLFF. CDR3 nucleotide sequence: TGTGCCACCACGGCAGGGGAAAATGAAAAACTGTTTTTT.

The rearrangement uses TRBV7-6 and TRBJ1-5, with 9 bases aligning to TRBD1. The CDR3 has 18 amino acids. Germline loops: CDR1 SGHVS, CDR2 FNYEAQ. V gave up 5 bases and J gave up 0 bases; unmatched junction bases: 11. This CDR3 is CASSRRRTGVFSNQPQHF. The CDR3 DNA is TGTGCCAGCAGCCGGCGGAGGACAGGGGTCTTTAGCAATCAGCCCCAGCATTTT.

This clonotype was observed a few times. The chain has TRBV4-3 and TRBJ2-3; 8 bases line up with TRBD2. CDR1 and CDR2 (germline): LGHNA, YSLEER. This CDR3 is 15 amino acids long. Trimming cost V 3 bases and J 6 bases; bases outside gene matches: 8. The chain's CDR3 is CASSHTGTSTDTQYF. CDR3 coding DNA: TGCGCCAGCAGCCACACCGGGACTAGTACCGATACGCAGTATTTT.

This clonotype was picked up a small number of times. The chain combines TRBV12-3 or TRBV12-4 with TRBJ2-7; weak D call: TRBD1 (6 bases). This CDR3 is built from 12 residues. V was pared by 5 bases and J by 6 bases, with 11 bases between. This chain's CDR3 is CASSTYRVEQYF. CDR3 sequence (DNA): TGTGCCAGCAGTACATACAGGGTCGAGCAGTACTTC.

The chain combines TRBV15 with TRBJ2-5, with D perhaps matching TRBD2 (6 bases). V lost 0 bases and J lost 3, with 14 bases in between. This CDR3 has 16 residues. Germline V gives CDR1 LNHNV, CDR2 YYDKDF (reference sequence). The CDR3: CATSRDSFREEETQYF. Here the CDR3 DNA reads TGTGCCACCAGCAGAGACTCCTTCAGGGAGGAAGAGACCCAGTACTTC.

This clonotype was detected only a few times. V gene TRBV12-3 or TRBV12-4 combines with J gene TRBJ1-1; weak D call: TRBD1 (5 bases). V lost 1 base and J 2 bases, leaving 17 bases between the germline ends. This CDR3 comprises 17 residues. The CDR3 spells CASSLGFRQLPNTEAFF. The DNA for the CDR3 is TGTGCCAGCAGTTTAGGTTTCAGACAGTTACCAAACACTGAAGCTTTCTTT.

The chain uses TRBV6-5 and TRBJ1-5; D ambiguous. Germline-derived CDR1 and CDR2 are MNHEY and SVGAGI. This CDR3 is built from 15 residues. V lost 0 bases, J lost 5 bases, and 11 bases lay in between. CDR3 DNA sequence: TGTGCCAGCAGTTACTCGTGGGTGGCTGATCAGCCCCAGCATTTT. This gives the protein CASSYSWVADQPQHF.

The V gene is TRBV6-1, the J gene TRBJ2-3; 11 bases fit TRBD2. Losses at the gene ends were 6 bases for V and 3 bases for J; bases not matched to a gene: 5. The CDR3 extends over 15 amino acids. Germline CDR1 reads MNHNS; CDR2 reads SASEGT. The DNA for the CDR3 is TGTGCCAGCAGGACGCTAGCGGGGGGAACAGATACGCAGTATTTT. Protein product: CASRTLAGGTDTQYF.